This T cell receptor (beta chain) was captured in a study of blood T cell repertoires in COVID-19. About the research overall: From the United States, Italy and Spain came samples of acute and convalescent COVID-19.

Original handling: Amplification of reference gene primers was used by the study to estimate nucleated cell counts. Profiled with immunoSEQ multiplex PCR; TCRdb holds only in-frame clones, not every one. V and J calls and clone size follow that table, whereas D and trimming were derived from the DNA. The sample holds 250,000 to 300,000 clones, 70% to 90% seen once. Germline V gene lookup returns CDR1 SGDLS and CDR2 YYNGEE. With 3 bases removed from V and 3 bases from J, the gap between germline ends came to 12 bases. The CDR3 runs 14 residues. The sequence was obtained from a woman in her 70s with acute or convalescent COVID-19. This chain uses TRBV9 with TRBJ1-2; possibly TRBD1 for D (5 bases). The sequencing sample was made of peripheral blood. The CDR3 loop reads CASSAYGGDYGYTF. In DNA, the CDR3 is TGTGCCAGCAGCGCCTACGGGGGGGACTATGGCTACACCTTC.